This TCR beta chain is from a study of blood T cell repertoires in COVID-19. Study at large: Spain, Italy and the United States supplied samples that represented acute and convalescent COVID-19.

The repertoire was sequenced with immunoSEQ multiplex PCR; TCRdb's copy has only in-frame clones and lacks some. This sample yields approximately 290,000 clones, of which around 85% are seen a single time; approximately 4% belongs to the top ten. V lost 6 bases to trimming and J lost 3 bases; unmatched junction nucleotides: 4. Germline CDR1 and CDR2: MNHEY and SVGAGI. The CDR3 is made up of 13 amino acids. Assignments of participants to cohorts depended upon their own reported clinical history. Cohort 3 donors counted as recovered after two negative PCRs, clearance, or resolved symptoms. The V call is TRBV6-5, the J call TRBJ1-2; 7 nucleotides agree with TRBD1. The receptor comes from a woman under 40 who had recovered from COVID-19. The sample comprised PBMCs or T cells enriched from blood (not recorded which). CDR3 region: CASRIGTDYGYTF. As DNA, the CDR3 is TGTGCCAGCAGGATCGGGACAGACTATGGCTACACCTTC.